Listed here are 31 T cell receptor beta chains from one sample, sequenced in a study of shared clonotypes between healthy human individuals. The method was immunoSEQ multiplex PCR; TCRdb's version includes in-frame clones alone and lacks a portion of them. Of around 700,000 clones listed, around 73% are singletons. Material: memory CD4+ T cells sorted from blood. Documented subset: CD45RA-negative fraction. Source of these receptors: a young woman in good health.

The gene calls are TRBV14 and TRBJ2-5; perhaps TRBD2 as D (6 bases). Trimming took off 2 bases at V and 5 bases at J, with 24 bases between the two ends. The CDR3 is made up of 18 amino acids. Germline V gives CDR1 SGHDN, CDR2 FVKESK. CDR3: CASSQPGSSEGFGETQYF. The CDR3 DNA reads TGTGCCAGCAGCCAACCCGGGAGTAGCGAGGGGTTCGGGGAGACCCAGTACTTC.

This clone was seen more than once but under ten times. The chain has TRBV27 and TRBJ2-3; 9 bases align to TRBD2. The CDR3 runs 15 residues. Trimming cost V 8 bases and J 6 bases; bases outside gene matches: 12. Germline V gives CDR1 MNHEY, CDR2 SMNVEV (reference sequence). This chain's CDR3 is CASGTIAGAVDTQYF. DNA for the CDR3: TGTGCCAGCGGAACCATAGCGGGGGCGGTGGATACGCAGTATTTT.

This clone is a singleton in its sample. A read error is possible here, since a much larger clone lies one base away. The genes are TRBV11-2 and TRBJ1-1; D is unresolved. V lost 3 bases and J lost 1, with 6 bases in between. Germline V gene data show CDR1 as SGHAT and CDR2 as FQNNGV. The CDR3 covers 13 residues. CDR3 protein: CASSLLENTEAFF. The CDR3 DNA follows: TGTGCCAGCAGCTTGCTTGAGAACACTGAAGCTTTCTTT.

CDR3: CASSVGTPNTGELFF. The CDR3, as DNA: TGTGCCAGCAGCGTAGGGACACCCAACACCGGGGAGCTGTTTTTT. V is TRBV9 and J is TRBJ2-2, with D possibly being TRBD1 (5 bases). Germline V lookup: CDR1 SGDLS, CDR2 YYNGEE. The CDR3 length is 15 residues. V was shortened by 0 bases and J by 2 bases, with 8 bases between the two germline ends.

The V call is TRBV18, the J call TRBJ2-3; 10 nucleotides agree with TRBD1. The CDR3 contains 17 residues. J gave up 2 bases and V 2 bases, and 7 bases lay outside the gene matches. Germline CDR1 reads KGHSH; CDR2 reads LQKENI. CDR3: CASSPGTGDVSTDTQYF. The CDR3 nucleotides are TGTGCCAGCTCACCAGGGACAGGGGACGTATCCACAGATACGCAGTATTTT.

Comment on this clone: A read error may be the cause here, since a much bigger clone is one base away. The gene calls are TRBV27 and TRBJ2-6, with D tentatively TRBD1 (6 bases). Germline CDR1 is MNHEY and CDR2 is SMNVEV (reference sequence). CDR3 length: 15 amino acids. Trimming removed 3 bases from V and 0 bases from J, with 6 bases in between. Written as DNA, the CDR3 is TGTGCCAGCAGTTTGGACAGCTCTGGGGCCAACGTCCTGACTTTC. It translates to CASSLDSSGANVLTF.

This clone was seen a handful of times. The chain employs TRBV18 and TRBJ2-6, with a tentative D call TRBD2 (5 bases). The CDR3 covers 17 residues. V was cut by 10 bases and J by 0 bases, with 19 bases left in between. Germline CDR1 is KGHSH and CDR2 is LQKENI. In nucleotides, the CDR3 is TGTGCCACCGAGACATCTGGGAGACCCTCTGGGGCCAACGTCCTGACTTTC. Translation gives CATETSGRPSGANVLTF.

V usage is TRBV10-3 and J usage is TRBJ1-5, with 8 bases lining up with TRBD1. Losses at the gene ends were 10 bases for V and 6 bases for J; bases not matched to a gene: 14. The V gene's germline CDR1 is ENHRY and CDR2 SYGVKD. There are 15 residues in the CDR3. As DNA, the CDR3 is TGTGCCACCGGACAGGGTAGGGAGGTAACTCAGCCCCAGCATTTT. The encoded protein is CATGQGREVTQPQHF.

This clone was detected once. Other DNA variants within this sample encode the same CDR3. V usage is TRBV28 and J usage is TRBJ2-1, with a tentative D call TRBD1 (6 bases). V gave up 4 bases and J gave up 2 bases, with 9 bases separating them. The CDR3 extends over 14 amino acids. Germline CDR1 MDHEN, CDR2 SYDVKM. The CDR3 bases are TGTGCCAGCAGTTCCCAGGGGACCTACAATGAGCAGTTCTTC. Encoded protein: CASSSQGTYNEQFF.

This clone was observed at least ten times. This chain uses TRBV29-1 with TRBJ1-1; D may be TRBD1 (6 bases). The V gene lost 4 bases and the J gene lost 4 bases, with 13 bases spanning the gap. The CDR3 is made up of 13 amino acids. Per the germline V gene, CDR1 is SQVTM and CDR2 is ANQGSEA. The CDR3 reads CSVVRGARTEAFF. The CDR3 region has the DNA TGCAGCGTTGTTAGGGGGGCGCGCACTGAAGCTTTCTTT.

The V and J genes are TRBV6-1 and TRBJ1-3, with a tentative D call TRBD1 (5 bases). Germline CDR1 is MNHNS and CDR2 is SASEGT. The CDR3 totals 18 residues. Deletions cut 3 bases from V and 0 bases from J, with 18 bases between. The DNA of the CDR3 is TGTGCCAGCAGTGACCGCCAAACCGGGGCCTTCTCTGGAAACACCATATATTTT. This encodes CASSDRQTGAFSGNTIYF.

This clone was seen only once. The CDR3 loop is CASRKQGGGTDTQYF. CDR3 sequence (DNA): TGTGCCAGCAGAAAACAGGGCGGCGGCACAGATACGCAGTATTTT. The chain joins TRBV6-5 to TRBJ2-3; D perhaps matches TRBD1 (6 bases). The CDR3 has 15 residues. CDR1 and CDR2 (germline): MNHEY, SVGAGI. Trimming shortened V by 6 bases and J by 1 base, and 14 bases separated the two germline ends.

The rearrangement uses TRBV27 and TRBJ1-1; D perhaps matches TRBD1 (6 bases). Germline lookup yields CDR1 MNHEY and CDR2 SMNVEV (reference sequence). CDR3 length equals 15 residues. Trimming removed 5 bases at V and 1 base at J, with 14 bases between. The CDR3 reads CASSPRGGGNTEAFF. The CDR3 DNA sequence: TGTGCCAGCAGTCCCCGAGGGGGTGGGAACACTGAAGCTTTCTTT.

The J gene is TRBJ2-1, the V gene TRBV27; no definite D call. CDR1 and CDR2 (germline): MNHEY, SMNVEV (reference sequence). The CDR3 consists of 15 residues. V was clipped by 10 bases and J by 6 bases, with 22 bases between them. The CDR3 region has the DNA TGTGCCACAAGGCTAGGTGGTTCCCGTCTCAATGAGCAGTTCTTC. This gives the protein CATRLGGSRLNEQFF.

The chain has TRBV11-2 and TRBJ2-1; the D is unclear. The CDR3 sequence is 13 residues long. V lost 5 bases and J lost 7, with 12 bases in between. The germline V gene encodes CDR1 SGHAT and CDR2 FQNNGV. CDR3 nucleotides: TGTGCCAGCAGCACCACGGACGGTAATGAGCAGTTCTTC. It translates to CASSTTDGNEQFF.

As for this clone: This may be a read error, as it is one base from a much larger clone. The same CDR3 also results from other DNA sequences found in this sample. V is TRBV19 and J is TRBJ2-1; maybe TRBD1 (7 bases). Germline loops: CDR1 LNHDA, CDR2 SQIVND (reference sequence). This CDR3 is built from 12 residues. V was trimmed by 4 bases and J by 9 bases, leaving 10 bases between them. The CDR3 nucleotides read TGTGCCAGTAGTACGCAGGGGGGTGAGCAGTTCTTC. Translated, it gives CASSTQGGEQFF.

The chain combines TRBV19 with TRBJ2-7; D is possibly TRBD2 (6 bases). Germline V gene sequence: CDR1 LNHDA, CDR2 SQIVND (reference sequence). This CDR3 contains 14 residues. The V end was cut by 4 bases, the J end by 3 bases, with 13 bases between. DNA for the CDR3: TGTGCCAGTAGTAGGCGGGACCAACGCTACGAGCAGTACTTC. It encodes CASSRRDQRYEQYF.

A single count supports this clone. The sample has other DNA sequences that encode this CDR3 too. The chain links TRBV18 to TRBJ2-3; D unclear. CDR1 and CDR2 from the germline V gene are KGHSH and LQKENI. Between the trimmed V and J ends, which lost 3 bases and 2 bases, there was a span of 3 bases. The CDR3 is 12 residues long. CDR3 region: CASSPSTDTQYF. CDR3 bases: TGTGCCAGCTCACCGTCCACAGATACGCAGTATTTT.

The J gene is TRBJ2-7, the V gene TRBV5-1, with D hard to call. V was shortened by 4 bases and J by 5 bases, with 10 bases between the two germline ends. This CDR3 has 12 amino acids. In germline, CDR1 is SGHRS, CDR2 YFSETQ. The CDR3 here is CASSPPSDEQYF. The CDR3 DNA is TGCGCCAGCAGCCCCCCTTCCGACGAGCAGTACTTC.

The chain couples TRBV28 to TRBJ1-2; D is perhaps TRBD1 (6 bases). CDR3 length equals 17 residues. Between the trimmed V and J ends, which lost 6 bases and 4 bases, there was a span of 24 bases. CDR1 is MDHEN and CDR2 is SYDVKM in the germline V gene. The CDR3 reads CASRGGTGFRSSYGYTF. CDR3 bases: TGTGCCAGCAGGGGGGGCACCGGGTTTAGGAGTTCCTATGGCTACACCTTC.

The chain has TRBV6-5 and TRBJ2-1, with TRBD2 as a possible D gene (6 bases). In germline, CDR1 is MNHEY, CDR2 SVGAGI. V lost 5 bases and J 0 bases, leaving 8 bases between the germline ends. This CDR3 contains 14 residues. The CDR3 loop is CASSRESSYNEQFF. The CDR3, as DNA: TGTGCCAGCAGTCGGGAGAGCTCCTACAATGAGCAGTTCTTC.

The V and J genes are TRBV30 and TRBJ2-6; 8 positions match TRBD1. This CDR3 is 16 amino acids long. Germline assignment: CDR1 GTSNPN and CDR2 SVGIG (reference sequence). Trimming removed 5 bases from V and 4 bases from J; junction bases left unmatched: 10. CDR3 protein: CAWETGVYSGANVLTF. As DNA, the CDR3 is TGTGCCTGGGAGACAGGGGTATACTCGGGGGCCAACGTCCTGACTTTC.

The chain uses TRBV9 and TRBJ2-1; D is ambiguous. V lost 0 bases and J 0 bases, leaving 10 bases between the germline ends. CDR1 and CDR2 (germline): SGDLS, YYNGEE. The CDR3 runs to 16 residues. DNA for the CDR3: TGTGCCAGCAGCGTAGTTCCCCGCGACTCCTACAATGAGCAGTTCTTC. This sequence encodes CASSVVPRDSYNEQFF.

The chain joins TRBV5-1 to TRBJ2-7; D gene unclear. Germline CDR1 is SGHRS and CDR2 is YFSETQ. V was cut by 4 bases and J by 4 bases, with 6 bases left in between. This CDR3 contains 11 residues. CDR3 sequence: CASSQEYEQYF. The CDR3 nucleotides are TGCGCCAGCAGCCAAGAATACGAGCAGTACTTC.

About this clone itself: The germline gene is not matched at one end of the junction; a read error may be the cause. The rearrangement links TRBV6-1 to TRBJ2-7; D remains ambiguous. The CDR3 is 12 amino acids. The germline gives CDR1 MNHNS, CDR2 SASEGT. In nucleotides, the CDR3 is TGTGCCAGCGGTGATAGATCCTACGAGCAGTACTTC. It yields the protein CASGDRSYEQYF.

The V and J genes are TRBV19 and TRBJ2-1; 8 nucleotides match TRBD2. Germline lookup yields CDR1 LNHDA and CDR2 SQIVND (reference sequence). The ends lost 6 bases at V and 2 bases at J; junction bases unmatched: 0. The CDR3 has 13 amino acids. The CDR3 region is CASRGLAYNEQFF. The CDR3 DNA follows: TGTGCCAGTAGGGGACTAGCCTACAATGAGCAGTTCTTC.

This clone was counted a single time. Other DNA sequences from this sample encode an identical CDR3 as well. V and J are TRBV28 and TRBJ2-7, with 11 bases matching TRBD1. CDR3 length equals 15 residues. Germline V gene data show CDR1 as MDHEN and CDR2 as SYDVKM. V lost 2 bases, J lost 3 bases, and 3 bases stayed unmatched. The CDR3 reads CASSLRGTGGYEQYF. The CDR3 DNA reads TGTGCCAGCAGTTTAAGGGGGACAGGGGGCTACGAGCAGTACTTC.

J is TRBJ2-4 and V is TRBV5-1; D uncertain. In germline, CDR1 is SGHRS, CDR2 YFSETQ. The CDR3 contains 14 residues. V was trimmed by 8 bases and J by 0 bases, leaving 12 bases between them. This chain's CDR3 is CASMKDVAKNIQYF. The CDR3 coding sequence is TGCGCCAGTATGAAGGATGTAGCCAAAAACATTCAGTACTTC.

This clone came up once. The genes are TRBV6-5 and TRBJ2-1; 11 nucleotides align to TRBD2. Germline values: CDR1 MNHEY, CDR2 SVGAGI. This CDR3 is 14 amino acids long. Trimming removed 7 bases from V and 5 bases from J; junction bases left unmatched: 4. This CDR3 is CASTRGLADNEQFF. The CDR3 coding sequence is TGTGCCAGCACCAGGGGACTAGCGGACAATGAGCAGTTCTTC.

The chain is built from TRBV6-6 and TRBJ2-5; a weak D match, TRBD2 (6 bases). Germline V gene sequence: CDR1 MNHNY, CDR2 SVGAGI (reference sequence). V lost 6 bases, J lost 4 bases, and 15 bases lay in between. The CDR3 sequence is 14 residues long. CDR3 DNA sequence: TGTGCCAGCAGGGGGGGTCTCATCGGAGAGACCCAGTACTTC. Amino acids: CASRGGLIGETQYF.

V usage is TRBV25-1 and J usage is TRBJ1-1, with D perhaps matching TRBD1 (5 bases). CDR3 length: 15 amino acids. Trimming took 2 bases from V and 5 from J, leaving 15 bases between them. Germline-derived CDR1 and CDR2 are MGHDK and SYGVNS. The CDR3 DNA sequence: TGTGCCAGCAGTGAACAGGGACCCCTAGGGACTGAAGCTTTCTTT. Translation: CASSEQGPLGTEAFF. The whole variable domain, remainder taken from reference TRBV25-1 and TRBJ1-1, is EADIYQTPRYLVIGTGKKITLECSQTMGHDKMYWYQQDPGMELHLIHYSYGVNSTEKGDLSSESTVSRIRTEHFPLTLESARPSHTSQYLCASSEQGPLGTEAFFGQGTRLTVV.